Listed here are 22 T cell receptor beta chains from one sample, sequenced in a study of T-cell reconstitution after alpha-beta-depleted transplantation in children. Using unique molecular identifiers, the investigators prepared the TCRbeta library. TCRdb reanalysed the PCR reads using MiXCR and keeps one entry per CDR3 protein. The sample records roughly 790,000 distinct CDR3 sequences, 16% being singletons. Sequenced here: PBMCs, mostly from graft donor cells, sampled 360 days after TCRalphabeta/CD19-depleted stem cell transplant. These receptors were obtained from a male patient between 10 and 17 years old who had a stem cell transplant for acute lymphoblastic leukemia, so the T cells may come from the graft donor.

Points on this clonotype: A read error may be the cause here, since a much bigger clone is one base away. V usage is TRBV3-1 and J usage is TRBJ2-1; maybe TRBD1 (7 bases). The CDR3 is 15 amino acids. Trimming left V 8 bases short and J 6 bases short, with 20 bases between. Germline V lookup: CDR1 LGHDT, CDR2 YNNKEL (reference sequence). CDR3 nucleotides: TGTGCCAGCTGTCCCAGGGGGGTCGTTGCCAATGAGCAGTTCTTC. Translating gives CASCPRGVVANEQFF.

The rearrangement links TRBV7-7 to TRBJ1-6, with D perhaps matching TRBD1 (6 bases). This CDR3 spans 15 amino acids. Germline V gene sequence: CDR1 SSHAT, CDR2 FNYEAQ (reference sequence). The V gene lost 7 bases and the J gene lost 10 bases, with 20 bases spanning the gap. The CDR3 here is CASIKLGQKGSPLHF. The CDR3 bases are TGTGCCAGCATCAAGCTCGGACAGAAAGGGTCACCCCTCCACTTT.

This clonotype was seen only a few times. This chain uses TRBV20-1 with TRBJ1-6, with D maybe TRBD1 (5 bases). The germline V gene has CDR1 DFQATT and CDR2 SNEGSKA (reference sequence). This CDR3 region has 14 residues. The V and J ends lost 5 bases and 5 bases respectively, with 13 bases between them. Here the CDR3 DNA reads TGCAGTGCTCCGGGGGTTTCGGATAATTCACCCCTCCACTTT. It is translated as CSAPGVSDNSPLHF.

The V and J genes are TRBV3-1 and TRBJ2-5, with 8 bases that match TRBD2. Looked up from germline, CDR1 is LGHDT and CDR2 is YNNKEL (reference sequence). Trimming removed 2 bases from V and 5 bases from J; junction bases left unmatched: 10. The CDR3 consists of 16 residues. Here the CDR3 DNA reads TGTGCCAGCAGCCAACGGGGACTAGGCCTTCGGGAGACCCAGTACTTC. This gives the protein CASSQRGLGLRETQYF.

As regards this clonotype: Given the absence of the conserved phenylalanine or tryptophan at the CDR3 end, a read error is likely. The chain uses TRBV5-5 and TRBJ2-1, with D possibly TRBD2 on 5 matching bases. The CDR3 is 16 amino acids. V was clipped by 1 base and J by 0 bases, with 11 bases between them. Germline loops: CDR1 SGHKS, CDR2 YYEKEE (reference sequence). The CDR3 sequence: CASSLYPADSYNEQFY. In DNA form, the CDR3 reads TGTGCCAGCAGCTTGTATCCAGCGGACTCCTACAATGAGCAGTTCTAC.

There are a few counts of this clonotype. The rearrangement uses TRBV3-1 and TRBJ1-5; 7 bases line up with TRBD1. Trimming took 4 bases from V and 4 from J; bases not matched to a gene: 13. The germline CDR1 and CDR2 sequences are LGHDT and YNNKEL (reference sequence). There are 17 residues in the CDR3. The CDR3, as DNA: TGTGCCAGCAGCCCGGTAGGGGGGACAGATCTTAATCAGCCCCAGCATTTT. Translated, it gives CASSPVGGTDLNQPQHF.

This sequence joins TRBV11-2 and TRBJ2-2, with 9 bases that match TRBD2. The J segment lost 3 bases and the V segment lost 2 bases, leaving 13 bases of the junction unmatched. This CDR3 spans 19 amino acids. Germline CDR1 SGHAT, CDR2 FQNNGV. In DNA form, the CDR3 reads TGTGCCAGCAGCTTATTTAAGTTGGAGGCGGGAGGGGACACCGGGGAGCTGTTTTTT. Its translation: CASSLFKLEAGGDTGELFF.

CDR3: CASSPSAGQDAYEQYF. The CDR3 DNA reads TGTGCCAGTAGTCCTTCGGCTGGACAGGATGCCTACGAGCAGTACTTC. The chain recombines TRBV19 with TRBJ2-7, with 7 bases lining up with TRBD1. The J segment lost 2 bases and the V segment lost 5 bases, leaving 12 bases of the junction unmatched. The CDR3 has 16 amino acids. Germline lookup yields CDR1 LNHDA and CDR2 SQIVND (reference sequence).

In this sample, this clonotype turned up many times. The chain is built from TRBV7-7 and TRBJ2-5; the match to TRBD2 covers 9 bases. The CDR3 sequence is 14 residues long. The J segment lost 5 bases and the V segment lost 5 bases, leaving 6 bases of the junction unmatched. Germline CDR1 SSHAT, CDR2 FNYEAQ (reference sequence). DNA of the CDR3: TGTGCCAGCAGCCATAGCGGGAGAGGGGAGACCCAGTACTTC. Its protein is CASSHSGRGETQYF.

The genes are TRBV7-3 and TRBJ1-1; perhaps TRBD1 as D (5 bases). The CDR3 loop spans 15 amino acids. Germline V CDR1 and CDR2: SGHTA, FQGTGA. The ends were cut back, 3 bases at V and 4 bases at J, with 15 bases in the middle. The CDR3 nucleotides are TGTGCCAGCAGCTTGAAGGCGAGGGGCGTCACTGAAGCTTTCTTT. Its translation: CASSLKARGVTEAFF.

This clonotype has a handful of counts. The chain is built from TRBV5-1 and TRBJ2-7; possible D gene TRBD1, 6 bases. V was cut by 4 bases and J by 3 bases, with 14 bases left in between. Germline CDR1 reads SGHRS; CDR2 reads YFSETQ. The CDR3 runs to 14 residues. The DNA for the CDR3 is TGCGCCAGCAGCCTACAGGGCAGGGTCTACGAGCAGTACTTC. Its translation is CASSLQGRVYEQYF.

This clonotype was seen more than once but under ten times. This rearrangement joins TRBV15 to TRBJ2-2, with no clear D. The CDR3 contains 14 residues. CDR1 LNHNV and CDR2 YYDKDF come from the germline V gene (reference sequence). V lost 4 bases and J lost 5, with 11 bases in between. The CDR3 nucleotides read TGTGCCACCAGCACCGACCCCGTTACCGGGGAGCTGTTTTTT. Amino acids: CATSTDPVTGELFF.

CDR3 sequence: CSARDRDTDTQYF. The CDR3 bases are TGCAGCGCCCGGGACAGGGACACAGATACGCAGTATTTT. The rearrangement joins TRBV29-1 to TRBJ2-3; TRBD1 agrees at 9 bases. CDR1 is SQVTM and CDR2 is ANQGSEA in the germline V gene. V shed 7 bases and J 2 bases; nucleotides not matched to a gene: 4. CDR3 size: 13 residues.

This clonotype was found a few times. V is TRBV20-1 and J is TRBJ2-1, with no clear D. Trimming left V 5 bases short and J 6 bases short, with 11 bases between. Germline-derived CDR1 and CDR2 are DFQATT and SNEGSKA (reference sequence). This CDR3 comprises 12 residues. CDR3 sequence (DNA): TGCAGTGCTGAGGCAGGATTCAATGAGCAGTTCTTC. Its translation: CSAEAGFNEQFF.

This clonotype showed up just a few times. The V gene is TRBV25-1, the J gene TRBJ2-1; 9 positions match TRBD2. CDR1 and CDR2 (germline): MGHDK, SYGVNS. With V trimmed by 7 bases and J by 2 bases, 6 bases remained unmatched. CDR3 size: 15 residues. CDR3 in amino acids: CASTAGTSPYNEQFF. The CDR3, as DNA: TGTGCCAGCACGGCGGGGACTAGCCCCTACAATGAGCAGTTCTTC.

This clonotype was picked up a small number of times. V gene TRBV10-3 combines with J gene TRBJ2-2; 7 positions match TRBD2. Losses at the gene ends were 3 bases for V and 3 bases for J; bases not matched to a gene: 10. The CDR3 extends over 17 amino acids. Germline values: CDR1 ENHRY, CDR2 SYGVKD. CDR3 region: CAISDGRATGDTGELFF. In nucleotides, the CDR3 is TGTGCCATCAGTGATGGGAGGGCGACGGGGGACACCGGGGAGCTGTTTTTT.

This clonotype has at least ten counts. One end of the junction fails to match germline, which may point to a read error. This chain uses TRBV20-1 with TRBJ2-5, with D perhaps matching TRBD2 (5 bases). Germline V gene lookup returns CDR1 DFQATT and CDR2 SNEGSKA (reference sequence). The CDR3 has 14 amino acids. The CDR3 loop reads CSARSTGTRESQYF. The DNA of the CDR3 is TGCAGTGCTAGGTCCACGGGAACAAGAGAGTCCCAGTACTTC.

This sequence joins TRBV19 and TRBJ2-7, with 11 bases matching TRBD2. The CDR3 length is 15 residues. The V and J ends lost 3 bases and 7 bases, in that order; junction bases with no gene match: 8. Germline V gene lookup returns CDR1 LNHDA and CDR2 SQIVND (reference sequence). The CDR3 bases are TGTGCCAGTAGTATTGAACTAGCGGGAGTAAAGGAGCAGTACTTC. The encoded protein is CASSIELAGVKEQYF.

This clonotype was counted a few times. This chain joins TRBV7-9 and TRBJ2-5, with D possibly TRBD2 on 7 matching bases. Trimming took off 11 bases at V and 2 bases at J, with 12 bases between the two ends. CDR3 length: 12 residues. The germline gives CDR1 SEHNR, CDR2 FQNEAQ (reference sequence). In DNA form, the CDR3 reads TGTGCCGGGGGGGGGACACAAGAGACCCAGTACTTC. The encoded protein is CAGGGTQETQYF.

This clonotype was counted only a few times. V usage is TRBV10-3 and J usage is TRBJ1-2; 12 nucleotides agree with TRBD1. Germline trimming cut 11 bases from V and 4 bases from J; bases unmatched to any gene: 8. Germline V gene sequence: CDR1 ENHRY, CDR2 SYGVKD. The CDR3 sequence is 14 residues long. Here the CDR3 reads CASRDRGPAYGYTF. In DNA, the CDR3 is TGTGCCTCCCGGGACAGGGGGCCGGCCTATGGCTACACCTTC.

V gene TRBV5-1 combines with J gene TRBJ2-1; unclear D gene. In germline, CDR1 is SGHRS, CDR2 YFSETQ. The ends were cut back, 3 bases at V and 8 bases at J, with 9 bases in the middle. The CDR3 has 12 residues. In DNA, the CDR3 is TGCGCCAGCAGCTGGGCCGTGGATGAGCAGTTCTTC. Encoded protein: CASSWAVDEQFF.

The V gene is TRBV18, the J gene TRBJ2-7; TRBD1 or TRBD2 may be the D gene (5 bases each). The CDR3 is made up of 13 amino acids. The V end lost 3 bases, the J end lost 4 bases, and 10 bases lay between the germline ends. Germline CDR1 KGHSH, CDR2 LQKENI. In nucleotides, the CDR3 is TGTGCCAGCTCACCGGGGGTAAGGTACGAGCAGTACTTC. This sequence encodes CASSPGVRYEQYF. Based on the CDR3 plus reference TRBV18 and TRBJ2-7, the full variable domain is NAGVMQNPRHLVRRRGQEARLRCSPMKGHSHVYWYRQLPEEGLKFMVYLQKENIIDESGMPKERFSAEFPKEGPSILRIQQVVRGDSAAYFCASSPGVRYEQYFGPGTRLTVT.